This TCR beta chain was obtained from a study of shared T cell receptors in the human thymus. The CDR3 runs to 18 residues. V was cut by 0 bases and J by 5 bases, with 24 bases left in between. Per the germline V gene, CDR1 is SGHDT and CDR2 is YYEEEE. This table comes from immunoSEQ multiplex PCR, and its TCRdb copy is limited to in-frame clones, with some not included. This sample has about 660,000 clones, with roughly 90% found just once. These data are also associated with another study on human thymus T cells. As reported in that work: Infants, healthy and Finnish, who were having corrective surgery for congenital heart defects served as donors. Resections removed during corrective heart surgery provided the thymus tissue used.

The rearrangement joins TRBV5-6 to TRBJ2-7, with D tentatively TRBD2 (7 bases). The sample taken for sequencing was thymocytes. The receptor was derived from a boy less than two years old with a congenital heart defect. The CDR3 loop is CASSLGGLRLAMLHEQYF. The CDR3 coding sequence is TGTGCCAGCAGCTTGGGGGGGCTAAGACTAGCTATGCTACACGAGCAGTACTTC.